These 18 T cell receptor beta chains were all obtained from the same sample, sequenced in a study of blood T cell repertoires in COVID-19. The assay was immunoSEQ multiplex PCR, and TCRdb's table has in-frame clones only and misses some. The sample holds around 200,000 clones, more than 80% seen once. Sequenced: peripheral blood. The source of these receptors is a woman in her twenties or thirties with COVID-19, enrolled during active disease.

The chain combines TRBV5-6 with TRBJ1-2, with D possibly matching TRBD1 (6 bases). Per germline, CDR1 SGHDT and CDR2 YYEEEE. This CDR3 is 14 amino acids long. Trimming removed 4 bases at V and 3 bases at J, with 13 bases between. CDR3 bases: TGTGCCAGCAGCCAAGGACAGAGACACTATGGCTACACCTTC. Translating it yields CASSQGQRHYGYTF. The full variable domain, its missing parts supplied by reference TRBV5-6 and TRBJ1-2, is DAGVTQSPTHLIKTRGQQVTLRCSPKSGHDTVSWYQQALGQGPQFIFQYYEEEERQRGNFPDRFSGHQFPNYSSELNVNALLLGDSALYLCASSQGQRHYGYTFGSGTRLTVV.

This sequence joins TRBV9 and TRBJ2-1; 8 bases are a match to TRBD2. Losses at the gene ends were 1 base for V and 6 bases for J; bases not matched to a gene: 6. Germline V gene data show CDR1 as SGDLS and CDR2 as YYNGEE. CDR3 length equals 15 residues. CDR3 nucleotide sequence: TGTGCCAGCAGCGTACGGAGCGGGGGAGGCAATGAGCAGTTCTTC. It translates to CASSVRSGGGNEQFF.

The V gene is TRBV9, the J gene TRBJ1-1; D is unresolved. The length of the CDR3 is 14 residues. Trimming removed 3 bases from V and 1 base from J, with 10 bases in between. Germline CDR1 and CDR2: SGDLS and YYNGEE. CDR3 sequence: CASSDGRENTEAFF. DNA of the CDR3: TGTGCCAGCAGCGACGGACGGGAGAACACTGAAGCTTTCTTT.

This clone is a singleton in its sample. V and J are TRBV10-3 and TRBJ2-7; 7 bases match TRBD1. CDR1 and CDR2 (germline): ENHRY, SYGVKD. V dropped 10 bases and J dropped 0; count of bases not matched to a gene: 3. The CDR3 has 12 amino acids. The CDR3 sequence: CATGTDSYEQYF. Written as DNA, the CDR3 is TGTGCCACTGGGACAGACTCCTACGAGCAGTACTTC.

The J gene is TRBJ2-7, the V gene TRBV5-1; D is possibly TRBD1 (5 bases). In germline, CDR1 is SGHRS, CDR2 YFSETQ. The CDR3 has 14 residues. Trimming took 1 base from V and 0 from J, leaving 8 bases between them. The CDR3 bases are TGCGCCAGCAGCTTGAAGGGGCCCTCCTACGAGCAGTACTTC. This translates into CASSLKGPSYEQYF.

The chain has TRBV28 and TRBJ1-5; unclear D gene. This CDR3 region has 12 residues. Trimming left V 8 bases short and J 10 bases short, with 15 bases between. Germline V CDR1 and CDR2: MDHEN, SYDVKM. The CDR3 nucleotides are TGTGCCAGCGGTCCAGTGGGCGCACCCCAGCATTTT. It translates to CASGPVGAPQHF.

The CDR3 DNA follows: TGTGCCAGCACCAACAGGGGAAATAATTCACCCCTCCACTTT. As protein: CASTNRGNNSPLHF. This chain uses TRBV7-9 with TRBJ1-6; TRBD1 aligns across 7 bases. The trim removed 7 bases at V and 5 bases at J, leaving 5 bases unmatched. There are 14 residues in the CDR3. The germline gives CDR1 SEHNR, CDR2 FQNEAQ (reference sequence).

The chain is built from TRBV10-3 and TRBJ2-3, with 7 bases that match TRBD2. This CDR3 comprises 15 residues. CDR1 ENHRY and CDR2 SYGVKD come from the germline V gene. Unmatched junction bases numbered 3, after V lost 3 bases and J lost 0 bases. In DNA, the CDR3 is TGTGCCATCAGTGATATGGGGGGGAGCACAGATACGCAGTATTTT. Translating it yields CAISDMGGSTDTQYF.

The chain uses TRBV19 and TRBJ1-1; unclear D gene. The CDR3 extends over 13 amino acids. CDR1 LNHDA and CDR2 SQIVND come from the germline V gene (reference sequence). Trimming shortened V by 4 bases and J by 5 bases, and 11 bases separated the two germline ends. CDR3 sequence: CASSTGPGTEAFF. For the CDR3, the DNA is TGTGCCAGTAGTACCGGGCCGGGGACTGAAGCTTTCTTT.

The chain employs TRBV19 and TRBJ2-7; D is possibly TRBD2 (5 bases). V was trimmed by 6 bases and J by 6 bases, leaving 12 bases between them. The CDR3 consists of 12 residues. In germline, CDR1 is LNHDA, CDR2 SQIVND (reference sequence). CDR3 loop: CASSLTSGEQYF. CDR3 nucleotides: TGTGCCAGTAGCCTTACTAGTGGCGAGCAGTACTTC. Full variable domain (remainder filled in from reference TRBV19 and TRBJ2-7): DGGITQSPKYLFRKEGQNVTLSCEQNLNHDAMYWYRQDPGQGLRLIYYSQIVNDFQKGDIAEGYSVSREKKESFPLTVTSAQKNPTAFYLCASSLTSGEQYFGPGTRLTVT.

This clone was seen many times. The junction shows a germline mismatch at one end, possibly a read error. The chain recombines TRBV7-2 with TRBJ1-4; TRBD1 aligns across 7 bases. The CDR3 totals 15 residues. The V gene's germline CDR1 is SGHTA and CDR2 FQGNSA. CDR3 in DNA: TGTGCCAGCAGCTTAGAGACAGGGTCATATGAAAACCTGTTTTTT. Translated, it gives CASSLETGSYENLFF.

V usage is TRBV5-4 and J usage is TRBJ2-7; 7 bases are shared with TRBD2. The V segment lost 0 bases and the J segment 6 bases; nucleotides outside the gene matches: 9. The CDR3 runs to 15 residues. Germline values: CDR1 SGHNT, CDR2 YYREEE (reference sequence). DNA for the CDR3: TGTGCCAGCAGCTTGGGTCAAGCGGGACCTGGCGAGCAGTACTTC. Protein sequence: CASSLGQAGPGEQYF.

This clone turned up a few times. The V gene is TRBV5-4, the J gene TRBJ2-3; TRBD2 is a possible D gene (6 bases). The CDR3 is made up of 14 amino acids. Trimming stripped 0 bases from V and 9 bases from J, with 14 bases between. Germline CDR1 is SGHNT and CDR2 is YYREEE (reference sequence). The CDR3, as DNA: TGTGCCAGCAGCTTGGCGGGGGAGAGAAGCACGCAGTATTTT. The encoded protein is CASSLAGERSTQYF.

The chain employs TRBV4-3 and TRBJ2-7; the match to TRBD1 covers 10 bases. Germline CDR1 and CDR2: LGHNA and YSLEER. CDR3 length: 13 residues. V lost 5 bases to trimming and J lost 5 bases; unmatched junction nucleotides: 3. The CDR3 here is CASSGGQGNEQYF. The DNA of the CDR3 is TGCGCCAGCAGCGGGGGACAGGGGAACGAGCAGTACTTC.

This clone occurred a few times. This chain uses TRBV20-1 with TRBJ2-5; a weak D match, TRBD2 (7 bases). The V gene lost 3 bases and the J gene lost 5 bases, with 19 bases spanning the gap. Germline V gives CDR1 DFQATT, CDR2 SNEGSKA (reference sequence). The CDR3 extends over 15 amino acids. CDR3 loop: CSASFDSKGGETQYF. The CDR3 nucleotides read TGCAGTGCTAGTTTTGATAGTAAGGGGGGGGAGACCCAGTACTTC.

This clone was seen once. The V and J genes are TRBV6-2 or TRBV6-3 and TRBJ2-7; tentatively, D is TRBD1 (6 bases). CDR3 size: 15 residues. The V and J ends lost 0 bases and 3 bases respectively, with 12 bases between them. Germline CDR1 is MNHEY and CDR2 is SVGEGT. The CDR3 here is CASSYSTQGIYEQYF. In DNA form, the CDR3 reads TGTGCCAGCAGTTACTCTACACAGGGCATCTACGAGCAGTACTTC.

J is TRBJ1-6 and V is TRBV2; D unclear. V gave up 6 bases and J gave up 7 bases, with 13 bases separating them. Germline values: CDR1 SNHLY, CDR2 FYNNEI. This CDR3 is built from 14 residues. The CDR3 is CASRVTVLNSPLHF. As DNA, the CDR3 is TGTGCCAGCAGGGTAACAGTATTGAATTCACCCCTCCACTTT.

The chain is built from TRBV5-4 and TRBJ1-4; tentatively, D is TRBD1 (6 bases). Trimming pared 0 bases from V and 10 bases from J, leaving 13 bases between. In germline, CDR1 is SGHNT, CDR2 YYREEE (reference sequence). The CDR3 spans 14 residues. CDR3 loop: CASSLGQGHGKLFF. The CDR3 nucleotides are TGTGCCAGCAGCTTGGGGCAGGGGCACGGAAAACTGTTTTTT.